A single sample is the source of the 20 T cell receptor beta chains below, sequenced in a study of blood T cell repertoires in COVID-19. Profiling relied on immunoSEQ multiplex PCR, and the TCRdb table lists in-frame clones only, not all of them. The data contain a few hundred thousand clones, about 87% of them singletons. Sequences were obtained from peripheral blood. The receptors originated from a woman aged 70-85 years with COVID-19, enrolled during active disease.

This clone was seen once. The chain recombines TRBV4-1 with TRBJ2-5; possibly TRBD2 for D (6 bases). This CDR3 has 15 amino acids. Between the trimmed V and J ends, which lost 3 bases and 2 bases, there was a span of 13 bases. Germline V gene data show CDR1 as MGHRA and CDR2 as YSYEKL. The CDR3 nucleotides are TGCGCCAGCAGCCAGGCGAGGGACTTACAAGAGACCCAGTACTTC. This sequence encodes CASSQARDLQETQYF.

This chain joins TRBV5-5 and TRBJ1-2; D is uncertain. V lost 0 bases, J lost 5 bases, and 11 bases lay in between. CDR1 and CDR2 from the germline V gene are SGHKS and YYEKEE (reference sequence). The CDR3 totals 14 residues. For the CDR3, the DNA is TGTGCCAGCAGCTTGGTATCCGGAGAGTATGGCTACACCTTC. Translating gives CASSLVSGEYGYTF.

The rearrangement uses TRBV9 and TRBJ1-6; 7 nucleotides match TRBD1. CDR1 is SGDLS, CDR2 YYNGEE, per germline. The trim removed 2 bases at V and 7 bases at J, leaving 6 bases unmatched. CDR3 length: 15 amino acids. The CDR3 DNA is TGTGCCAGCAGCGTTGACAGGGTTGAGAATTCACCCCTCCACTTT. This codes for CASSVDRVENSPLHF.

The J gene is TRBJ2-7, the V gene TRBV28; 10 bases are shared with TRBD1. The V gene's germline CDR1 is MDHEN and CDR2 SYDVKM. This CDR3 comprises 14 residues. Trimming at V came to 4 bases and at J to 3 bases, leaving 3 bases not matched to a gene. CDR3 bases: TGTGCCAGCAGTTCCGGACAGGGGGTCTACGAGCAGTACTTC. Amino acid sequence: CASSSGQGVYEQYF.

This chain connects TRBV3-1 (or the pseudogene TRBV3-2) to TRBJ1-2, with 8 bases identical to TRBD1. This CDR3 has 14 amino acids. The germline V gene encodes CDR1 LGHDT and CDR2 YNNKEL (reference sequence). V was pared by 2 bases and J by 5 bases, with 4 bases of the junction left unmatched. DNA for the CDR3: TGTGCCAGCAGCCAACTGGACAGGGCTTATGGCTACACCTTC. It specifies CASSQLDRAYGYTF.

This chain joins TRBV27 and TRBJ1-5; D may be TRBD1 (5 bases). V gave up 2 bases and J gave up 4 bases, with 12 bases separating them. This CDR3 is built from 15 residues. Germline V CDR1 and CDR2: MNHEY, SMNVEV (reference sequence). CDR3 sequence: CASSLRLGTNQPQHF. The CDR3, as DNA: TGTGCCAGCAGTTTACGACTAGGGACGAATCAGCCCCAGCATTTT.

The chain recombines TRBV28 with TRBJ2-7, with D perhaps TRBD2 (5 bases). The CDR3 covers 14 residues. Per germline, CDR1 MDHEN and CDR2 SYDVKM. Trimming removed 3 bases at V and 5 bases at J, with 14 bases between. DNA of the CDR3: TGTGCCAGCAGTTTGAGGGATCTCCCCCACGAGCAGTACTTC. Amino acids: CASSLRDLPHEQYF.

CDR3 coding DNA: TGCAGTGCCCGGACAGACGAAGCTTTCTTT. The encoded protein is CSARTDEAFF. The chain has TRBV20-1 and TRBJ1-1; possible D gene TRBD1, 6 bases. The CDR3 runs to 10 residues. Germline assignment: CDR1 DFQATT and CDR2 SNEGSKA (reference sequence). Trimming shortened V by 6 bases and J by 8 bases, and 10 bases separated the two germline ends.

This clone is a singleton in its sample. This CDR3 is CASSYSGGGEQYF. CDR3 DNA: TGTGCCAGCTCGTACTCGGGAGGGGGCGAGCAGTACTTC. This chain connects TRBV3-1 (or the pseudogene TRBV3-2) to TRBJ2-7, with TRBD2 matching 8 bases. The J segment lost 6 bases and the V segment lost 8 bases, leaving 9 bases of the junction unmatched. The CDR3 covers 13 residues. The V gene's germline CDR1 is LGHDT and CDR2 YNNKEL (reference sequence).

The chain couples TRBV3-1 (or the pseudogene TRBV3-2) to TRBJ1-2; 8 nucleotides match TRBD1. Germline lookup yields CDR1 LGHDT and CDR2 YNNKEL (reference sequence). The trim removed 5 bases at V and 3 bases at J, leaving 5 bases unmatched. The CDR3 sequence is 14 residues long. The DNA of the CDR3 is TGTGCCAGCAGCACGGGACAGGACGACTATGGCTACACCTTC. This translates into CASSTGQDDYGYTF.

The chain carries TRBV11-2 and TRBJ1-2; the match to TRBD1 covers 10 bases. CDR1 is SGHAT and CDR2 is FQNNGV in the germline V gene. The CDR3 has 16 residues. Trimming at V came to 7 bases and at J to 5 bases, leaving 13 bases not matched to a gene. CDR3 DNA: TGTGCCAGCACCCCGGACAGGGGGTCCCCAAATTATGGCTACACCTTC. Translation gives CASTPDRGSPNYGYTF. Based on the CDR3 plus reference TRBV11-2 and TRBJ1-2, the full variable domain is EAGVAQSPRYKIIEKRQSVAFWCNPISGHATLYWYQQILGQGPKLLIQFQNNGVVDDSQLPKDRFSAERLKGVDSTLKIQPAKLEDSAVYLCASTPDRGSPNYGYTFGSGTRLTVV.

The gene calls are TRBV6-4 and TRBJ1-4, with 8 bases matching TRBD1. The CDR3 covers 14 residues. Germline CDR1 and CDR2: MRHNA and SNTAGT. The V and J ends lost 6 bases and 6 bases, in that order; junction bases with no gene match: 6. The CDR3 protein is CASRLRGRDEKLFF. The CDR3 DNA sequence: TGTGCCAGCAGACTCAGGGGGCGTGATGAAAAACTGTTTTTT.

This chain uses TRBV21-1 with TRBJ1-5. TRBV21-1 is deemed a pseudogene. The CDR3 has 14 amino acids. Here the CDR3 reads CASSKVVASQPQHF. The CDR3 bases are TGTGCCAGCAGCAAAGTGGTAGCGAGCCAGCCCCAGCATTTT.

V usage is TRBV2 and J usage is TRBJ2-1; 15 positions match TRBD2. J gave up 6 bases and V 10 bases, and 7 bases lay outside the gene matches. In germline, CDR1 is SNHLY, CDR2 FYNNEI. The CDR3 is 15 amino acids. The CDR3 protein is CAKTGLAGGVNEQFF. In DNA form, the CDR3 reads TGTGCCAAGACGGGACTAGCGGGAGGTGTCAATGAGCAGTTCTTC.

This chain joins TRBV30 and TRBJ1-4, with D hard to call. CDR3 size: 12 residues. Per the germline V gene, CDR1 is GTSNPN and CDR2 is SVGIG (reference sequence). The V end was cut by 5 bases, the J end by 8 bases, with 12 bases between. CDR3 nucleotides: TGTGCCTGGGGGGAGGCACGGGAAAAACTGTTTTTT. As protein: CAWGEAREKLFF.

This chain links TRBV5-1 with TRBJ2-2; D possibly corresponds to TRBD1 (5 bases). Trimming pared 4 bases from V and 0 bases from J, leaving 13 bases between. This CDR3 comprises 16 residues. Looked up from germline, CDR1 is SGHRS and CDR2 is YFSETQ. CDR3 region: CASSLRTYPNTGELFF. The DNA of the CDR3 is TGCGCCAGCAGCCTCCGGACATACCCGAACACCGGGGAGCTGTTTTTT.

The chain recombines TRBV5-8 with TRBJ1-6; 7 bases are shared with TRBD1. Germline V lookup: CDR1 SGHTS, CDR2 YDEGEE. V shed 4 bases, J shed 8 bases, and the junction held 6 bases outside the gene matches. The CDR3 consists of 14 residues. CDR3 DNA: TGTGCCAGCAGCCACAGGGGATTTGATTCACCCCTCCACTTT. Translating it yields CASSHRGFDSPLHF.

This clone has just one count. The chain carries TRBV30 and TRBJ1-5; TRBD1 matches 7 bases. Looked up from germline, CDR1 is GTSNPN and CDR2 is SVGIG (reference sequence). This CDR3 region has 14 residues. V was pared by 3 bases and J by 6 bases, with 8 bases of the junction left unmatched. The CDR3, as DNA: TGTGCCTGGAGCACGACAGGGTTAGGTCAGCCCCAGCATTTT. Protein product: CAWSTTGLGQPQHF.

This chain uses TRBV11-2 with TRBJ1-3; 8 nucleotides match TRBD1. Germline CDR1 is SGHAT and CDR2 is FQNNGV. This CDR3 is built from 15 residues. The ends lost 1 base at V and 2 bases at J; junction bases unmatched: 1. This CDR3 reads CASSLGTGTGNTIYF. For the CDR3, the DNA is TGTGCCAGCAGCTTAGGGACAGGGACTGGAAACACCATATATTTT.

The rearrangement joins TRBV19 to TRBJ2-7; possibly TRBD1 for D (6 bases). Deletions cut 5 bases from V and 2 bases from J, with 10 bases between. The CDR3 sequence is 13 residues long. The V gene's germline CDR1 is LNHDA and CDR2 SQIVND (reference sequence). The CDR3 loop is CASSLGHTYEQYF. The CDR3 DNA reads as TGTGCCAGTAGTTTGGGACACACCTACGAGCAGTACTTC.